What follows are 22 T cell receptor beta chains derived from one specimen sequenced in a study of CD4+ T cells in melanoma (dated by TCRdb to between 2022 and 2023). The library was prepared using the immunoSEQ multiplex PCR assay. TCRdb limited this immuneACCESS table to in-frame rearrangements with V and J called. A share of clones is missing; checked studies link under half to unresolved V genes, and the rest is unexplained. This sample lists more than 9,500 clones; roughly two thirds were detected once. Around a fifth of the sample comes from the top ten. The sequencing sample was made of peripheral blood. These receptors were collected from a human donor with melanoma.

In DNA, the CDR3 is TGTGCCAGCAGCTTAACGCTAGGGGGCTATGACAATGAGCAGTTCTTC. This sequence encodes CASSLTLGGYDNEQFF. The chain couples TRBV7-3 to TRBJ2-1; TRBD1 agrees at 7 bases. CDR3 length: 16 residues. The V segment lost 0 bases and the J segment 5 bases; nucleotides outside the gene matches: 7. Germline V gene sequence: CDR1 SGHTA, CDR2 FQGTGA.

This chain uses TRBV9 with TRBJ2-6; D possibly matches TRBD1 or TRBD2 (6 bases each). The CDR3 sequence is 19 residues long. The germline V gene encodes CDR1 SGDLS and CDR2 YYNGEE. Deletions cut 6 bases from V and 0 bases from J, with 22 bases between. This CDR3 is CASTSPRGESFSGANVLTF. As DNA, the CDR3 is TGTGCCAGCACCAGTCCTAGGGGGGAATCGTTCTCTGGGGCCAACGTCCTGACTTTC.

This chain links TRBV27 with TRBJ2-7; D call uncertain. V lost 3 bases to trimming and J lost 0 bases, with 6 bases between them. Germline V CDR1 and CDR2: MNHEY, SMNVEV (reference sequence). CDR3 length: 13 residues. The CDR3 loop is CASSLVSSYEQYF. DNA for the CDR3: TGTGCCAGCAGTTTGGTCAGCTCCTACGAGCAGTACTTC.

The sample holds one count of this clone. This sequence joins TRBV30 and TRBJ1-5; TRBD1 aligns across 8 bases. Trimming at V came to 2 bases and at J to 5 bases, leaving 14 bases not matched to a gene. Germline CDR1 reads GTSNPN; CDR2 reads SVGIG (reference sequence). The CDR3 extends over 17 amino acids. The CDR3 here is CAWSPSPDREPYQPQHF. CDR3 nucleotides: TGTGCCTGGAGTCCTTCTCCGGACAGGGAGCCCTATCAGCCCCAGCATTTT.

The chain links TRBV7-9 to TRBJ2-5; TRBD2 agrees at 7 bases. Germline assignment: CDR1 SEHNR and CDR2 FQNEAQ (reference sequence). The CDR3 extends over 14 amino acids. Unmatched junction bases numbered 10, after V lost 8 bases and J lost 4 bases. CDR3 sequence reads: CASSPWGGLETQYF. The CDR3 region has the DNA TGTGCCAGCTCCCCTTGGGGGGGGTTAGAGACCCAGTACTTC.

The CDR3, as DNA: TGTGCCAGCTCACCACCCTTTCATGAGGGTTGGCTCTACAATGAGCAGTTCTTC. Translation: CASSPPFHEGWLYNEQFF. The rearrangement uses TRBV18 and TRBJ2-1, with a possible D match to TRBD2 (5 bases). Germline CDR1 KGHSH, CDR2 LQKENI. V was pared by 0 bases and J by 3 bases, with 18 bases between. The CDR3 is 18 residues long.

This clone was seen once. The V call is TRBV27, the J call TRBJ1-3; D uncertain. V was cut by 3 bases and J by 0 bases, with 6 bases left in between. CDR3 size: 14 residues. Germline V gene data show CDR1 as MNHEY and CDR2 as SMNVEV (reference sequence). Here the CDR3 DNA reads TGTGCCAGCAGTTTGGGCATCTCTGGAAACACCATATATTTT. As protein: CASSLGISGNTIYF.

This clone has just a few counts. CDR3 sequence reads: CASSVTMASGTGELFF. The CDR3, as DNA: TGTGCCAGCAGCGTGACTATGGCGTCGGGCACCGGGGAGCTGTTTTTT. The rearrangement links TRBV7-3 to TRBJ2-2; D perhaps matches TRBD2 (5 bases). This CDR3 region has 16 residues. V was clipped by 5 bases and J by 4 bases, with 17 bases between them. Germline V CDR1 and CDR2: SGHTA, FQGTGA.

The CDR3 reads CASSRGSPYEQYF. The CDR3 coding sequence is TGTGCCAGCAGCCGGGGGTCGCCCTACGAGCAGTACTTC. V usage is TRBV5-4 and J usage is TRBJ2-7, with a possible D match to TRBD2 (6 bases). The ends were cut back, 4 bases at V and 2 bases at J, with 10 bases in the middle. This CDR3 is 13 amino acids long. Germline V lookup: CDR1 SGHNT, CDR2 YYREEE (reference sequence).

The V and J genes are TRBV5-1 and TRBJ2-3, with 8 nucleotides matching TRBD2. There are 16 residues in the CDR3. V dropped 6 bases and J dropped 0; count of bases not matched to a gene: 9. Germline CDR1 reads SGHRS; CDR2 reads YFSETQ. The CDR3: CASKIAGLTSTDTQYF. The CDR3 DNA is TGCGCCAGCAAGATAGCGGGGCTTACTAGCACAGATACGCAGTATTTT.

The CDR3 sequence: CASSNPWTRSYEQYF. CDR3 in DNA: TGTGCCAGCAGTAACCCTTGGACCCGTTCCTACGAGCAGTACTTC. The rearrangement joins TRBV28 to TRBJ2-7; D is ambiguous. The CDR3 runs 15 residues. Germline values: CDR1 MDHEN, CDR2 SYDVKM. Trimming pared 5 bases from V and 1 base from J, leaving 15 bases between.

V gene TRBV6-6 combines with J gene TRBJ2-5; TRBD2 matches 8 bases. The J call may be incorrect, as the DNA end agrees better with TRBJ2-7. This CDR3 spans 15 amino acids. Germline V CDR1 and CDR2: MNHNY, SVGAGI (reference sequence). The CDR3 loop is CASSYYPGGVYEQYF. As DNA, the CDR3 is TGTGCCAGCAGTTACTATCCGGGGGGGGTCTACGAGCAGTACTTC.

The CDR3 reads CASSLAGNSPLHF. CDR3 coding DNA: TGCGCCAGCAGCCTCGCAGGAAATTCACCCCTCCACTTT. V usage is TRBV5-1 and J usage is TRBJ1-6; D remains unclear. V was shortened by 4 bases and J by 7 bases, with 9 bases between the two germline ends. Germline V gene sequence: CDR1 SGHRS, CDR2 YFSETQ. CDR3 size: 13 residues. Full variable domain (rest looked up from reference TRBV5-1 and TRBJ1-6): KAGVTQTPRYLIKTRGQQVTLSCSPISGHRSVSWYQQTPGQGLQFLFEYFSETQRNKGNFPGRFSGRQFSNSRSEMNVSTLELGDSALYLCASSLAGNSPLHFGNGTRLTVT.

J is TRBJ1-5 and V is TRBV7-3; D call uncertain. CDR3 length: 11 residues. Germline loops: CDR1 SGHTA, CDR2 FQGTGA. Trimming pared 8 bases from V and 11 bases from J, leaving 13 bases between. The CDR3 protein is CASWRKSAQHF. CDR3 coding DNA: TGTGCCAGCTGGAGGAAATCAGCCCAGCATTTT. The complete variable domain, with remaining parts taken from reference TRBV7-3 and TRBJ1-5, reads GAGVSQTPSNKVTEKGKYVELRCDPISGHTALYWYRQSLGQGPEFLIYFQGTGAADDSGLPNDRFFAVRPEGSVSTLKIQRTERGDSAVYLCASWRKSAQHFGDGTRLSIL.

The DNA of the CDR3 is TGCGCCAGCAGCTTGGGGGGGGGACAGGGGCACCAGCCCCAGCATTTT. Amino acids: CASSLGGGQGHQPQHF. The chain carries TRBV5-1 and TRBJ1-5; TRBD1 matches 10 bases. Looked up from germline, CDR1 is SGHRS and CDR2 is YFSETQ. The length of the CDR3 is 16 residues. V dropped 0 bases and J dropped 7; count of bases not matched to a gene: 7. Looking up the rest from reference TRBV5-1 and TRBJ1-5 gives the full variable domain: KAGVTQTPRYLIKTRGQQVTLSCSPISGHRSVSWYQQTPGQGLQFLFEYFSETQRNKGNFPGRFSGRQFSNSRSEMNVSTLELGDSALYLCASSLGGGQGHQPQHFGDGTRLSIL.

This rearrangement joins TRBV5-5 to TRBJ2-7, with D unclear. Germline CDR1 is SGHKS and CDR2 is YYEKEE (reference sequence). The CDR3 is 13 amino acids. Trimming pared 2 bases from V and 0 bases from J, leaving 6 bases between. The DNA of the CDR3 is TGTGCCAGCAGCTTAAGGAGCTCCTACGAGCAGTACTTC. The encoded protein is CASSLRSSYEQYF.

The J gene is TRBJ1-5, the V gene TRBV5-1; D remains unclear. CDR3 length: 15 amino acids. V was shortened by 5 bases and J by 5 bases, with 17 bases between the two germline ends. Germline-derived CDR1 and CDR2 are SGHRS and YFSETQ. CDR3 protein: CASRRDWEADQPQHF. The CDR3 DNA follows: TGCGCCAGCAGGAGGGATTGGGAAGCCGATCAGCCCCAGCATTTT.

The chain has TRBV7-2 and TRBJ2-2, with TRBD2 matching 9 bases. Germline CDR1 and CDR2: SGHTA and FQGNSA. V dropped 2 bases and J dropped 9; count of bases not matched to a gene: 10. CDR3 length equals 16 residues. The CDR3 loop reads CASSLRTSAVRRELFF. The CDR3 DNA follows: TGTGCCAGCAGCTTACGGACTAGCGCGGTCCGCCGGGAGCTGTTTTTT.

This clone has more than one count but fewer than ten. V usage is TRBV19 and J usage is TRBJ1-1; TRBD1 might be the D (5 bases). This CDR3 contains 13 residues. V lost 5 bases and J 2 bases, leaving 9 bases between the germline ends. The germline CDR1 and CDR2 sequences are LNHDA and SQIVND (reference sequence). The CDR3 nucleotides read TGTGCCAGTAGTGTACAGGTAAACACTGAAGCTTTCTTT. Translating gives CASSVQVNTEAFF.

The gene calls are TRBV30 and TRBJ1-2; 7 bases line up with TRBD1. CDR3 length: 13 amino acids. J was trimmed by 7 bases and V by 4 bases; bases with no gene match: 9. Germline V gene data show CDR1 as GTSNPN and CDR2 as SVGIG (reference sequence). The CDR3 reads CAWNEGQSGGYTF. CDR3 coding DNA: TGTGCCTGGAATGAGGGACAGTCAGGTGGCTACACCTTC.

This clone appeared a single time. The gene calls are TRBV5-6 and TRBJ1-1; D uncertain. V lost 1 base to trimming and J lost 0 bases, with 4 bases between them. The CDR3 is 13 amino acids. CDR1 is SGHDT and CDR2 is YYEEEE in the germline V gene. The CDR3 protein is CASSLPLNTEAFF. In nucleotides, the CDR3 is TGTGCCAGCAGCTTGCCACTGAACACTGAAGCTTTCTTT.

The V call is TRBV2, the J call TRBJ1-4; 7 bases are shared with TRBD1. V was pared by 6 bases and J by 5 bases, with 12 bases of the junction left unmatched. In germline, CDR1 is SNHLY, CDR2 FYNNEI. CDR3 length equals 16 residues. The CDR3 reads CASRTISRGRNEKLFF. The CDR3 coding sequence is TGTGCCAGCAGGACAATTAGCAGGGGGAGAAATGAAAAACTGTTTTTT. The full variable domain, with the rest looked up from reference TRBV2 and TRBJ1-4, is EPEVTQTPSHQVTQMGQEVILRCVPISNHLYFYWYRQILGQKVEFLVSFYNNEISEKSEIFDDQFSVERPDGSNFTLKIRSTKLEDSAMYFCASRTISRGRNEKLFFGSGTQLSVL.